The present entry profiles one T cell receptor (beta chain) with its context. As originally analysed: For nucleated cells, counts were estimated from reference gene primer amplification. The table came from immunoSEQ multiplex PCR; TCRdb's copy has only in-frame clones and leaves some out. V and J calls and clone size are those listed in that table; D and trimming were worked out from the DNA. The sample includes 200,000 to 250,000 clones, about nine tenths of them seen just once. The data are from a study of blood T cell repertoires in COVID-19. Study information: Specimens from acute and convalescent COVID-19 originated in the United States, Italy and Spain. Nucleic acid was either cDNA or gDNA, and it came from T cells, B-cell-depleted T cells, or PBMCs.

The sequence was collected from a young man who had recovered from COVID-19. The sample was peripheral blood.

CDR3 bases: TGCAGCGTTGAAGTCCTACATGGCTACACCTTC. Its protein is CSVEVLHGYTF. The chain carries TRBV29-1 and TRBJ1-2; D not resolved. The CDR3 is 11 residues long. The germline V gene has CDR1 SQVTM and CDR2 ANQGSEA. With 1 base removed from V and 6 bases from J, the gap between germline ends came to 6 bases.